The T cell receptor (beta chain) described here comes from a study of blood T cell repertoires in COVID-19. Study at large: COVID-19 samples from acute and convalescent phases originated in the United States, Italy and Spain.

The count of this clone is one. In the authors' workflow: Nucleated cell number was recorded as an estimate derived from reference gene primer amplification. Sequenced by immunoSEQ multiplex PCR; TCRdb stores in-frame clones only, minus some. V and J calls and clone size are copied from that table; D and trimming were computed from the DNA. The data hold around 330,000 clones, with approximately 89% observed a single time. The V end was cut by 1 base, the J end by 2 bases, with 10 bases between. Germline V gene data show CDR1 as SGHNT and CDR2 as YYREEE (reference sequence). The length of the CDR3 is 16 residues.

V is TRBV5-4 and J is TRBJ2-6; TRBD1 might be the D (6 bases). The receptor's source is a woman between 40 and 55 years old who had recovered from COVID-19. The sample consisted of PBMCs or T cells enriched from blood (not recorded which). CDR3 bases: TGTGCCAGCAGCTTGACAGGGCTGGCTGGGGCCAACGTCCTGACTTTC. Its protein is CASSLTGLAGANVLTF.